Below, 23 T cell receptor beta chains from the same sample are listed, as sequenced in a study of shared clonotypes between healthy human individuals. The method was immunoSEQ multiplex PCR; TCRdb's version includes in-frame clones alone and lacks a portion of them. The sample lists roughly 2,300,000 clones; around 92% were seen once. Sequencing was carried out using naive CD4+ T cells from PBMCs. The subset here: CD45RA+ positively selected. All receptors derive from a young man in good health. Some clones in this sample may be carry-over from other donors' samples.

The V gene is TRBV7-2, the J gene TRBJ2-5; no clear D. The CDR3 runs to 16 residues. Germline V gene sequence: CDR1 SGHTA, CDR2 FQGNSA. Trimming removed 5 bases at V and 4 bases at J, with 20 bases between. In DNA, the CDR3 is TGTGCCAGCAGCACCCGGAACCCTGGGCCGACAGAGACCCAGTACTTC. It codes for CASSTRNPGPTETQYF.

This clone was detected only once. The CDR3 nucleotides are TGTGCCAGCAGTGAAGGCCCAGCGGTTACCTACGAGCAGTACTTC. Protein: CASSEGPAVTYEQYF. The V and J genes are TRBV6-1 and TRBJ2-7; tentative D call: TRBD2 (5 bases). V lost 1 base and J 2 bases, leaving 12 bases between the germline ends. This CDR3 region has 15 residues. Germline CDR1 reads MNHNS; CDR2 reads SASEGT.

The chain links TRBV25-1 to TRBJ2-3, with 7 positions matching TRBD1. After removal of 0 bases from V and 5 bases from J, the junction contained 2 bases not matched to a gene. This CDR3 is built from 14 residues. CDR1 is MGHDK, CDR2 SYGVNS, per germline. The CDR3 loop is CASSEYSGGDTQYF. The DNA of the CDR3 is TGTGCCAGCAGTGAATACTCAGGGGGAGATACGCAGTATTTT.

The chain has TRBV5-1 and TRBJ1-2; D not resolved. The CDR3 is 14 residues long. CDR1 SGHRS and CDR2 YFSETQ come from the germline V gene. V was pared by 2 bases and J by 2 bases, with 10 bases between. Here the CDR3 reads CASSFGQSNYGYTF. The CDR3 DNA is TGCGCCAGCAGCTTCGGCCAGTCCAACTATGGCTACACCTTC.

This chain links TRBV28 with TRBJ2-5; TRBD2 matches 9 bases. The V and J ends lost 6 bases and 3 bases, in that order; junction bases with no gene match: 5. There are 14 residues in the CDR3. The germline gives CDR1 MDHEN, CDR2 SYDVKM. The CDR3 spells CASSIAGEKETQYF. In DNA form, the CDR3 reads TGTGCCAGCAGCATAGCGGGAGAAAAAGAGACCCAGTACTTC.

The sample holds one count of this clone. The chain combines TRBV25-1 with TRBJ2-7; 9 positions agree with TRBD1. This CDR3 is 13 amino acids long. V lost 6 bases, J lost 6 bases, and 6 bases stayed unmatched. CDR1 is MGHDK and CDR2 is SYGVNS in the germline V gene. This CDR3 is CASRQGARGEQYF. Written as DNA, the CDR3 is TGTGCCAGCAGACAGGGGGCTAGGGGCGAGCAGTACTTC.

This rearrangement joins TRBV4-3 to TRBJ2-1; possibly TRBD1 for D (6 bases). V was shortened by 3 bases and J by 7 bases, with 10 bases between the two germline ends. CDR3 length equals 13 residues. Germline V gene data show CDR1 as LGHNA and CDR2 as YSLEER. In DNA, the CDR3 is TGCGCCAGCAGCCATACCACAGGGAATGAGCAGTTCTTC. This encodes CASSHTTGNEQFF.

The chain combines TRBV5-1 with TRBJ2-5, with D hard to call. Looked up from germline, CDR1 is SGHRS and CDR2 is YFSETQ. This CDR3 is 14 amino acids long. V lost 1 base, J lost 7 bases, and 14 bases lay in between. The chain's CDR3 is CASSLSLERGTQYF. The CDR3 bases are TGCGCCAGCAGCTTGTCCTTGGAGCGAGGGACCCAGTACTTC. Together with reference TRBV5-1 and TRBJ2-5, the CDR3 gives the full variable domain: KAGVTQTPRYLIKTRGQQVTLSCSPISGHRSVSWYQQTPGQGLQFLFEYFSETQRNKGNFPGRFSGRQFSNSRSEMNVSTLELGDSALYLCASSLSLERGTQYFGPGTRLLVL.

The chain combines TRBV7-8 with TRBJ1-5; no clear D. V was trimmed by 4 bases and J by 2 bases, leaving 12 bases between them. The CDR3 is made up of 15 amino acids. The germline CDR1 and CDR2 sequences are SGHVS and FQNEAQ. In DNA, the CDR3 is TGTGCCAGCAGCTCGCTCCGCCTCGGCAATCAGCCCCAGCATTTT. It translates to CASSSLRLGNQPQHF.

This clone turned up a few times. Written as DNA, the CDR3 is TGTGCCAGCAGTTCCCCTGGACAGTATGAAGCTTTCTTT. This codes for CASSSPGQYEAFF. The rearrangement links TRBV28 to TRBJ1-1, with a possible D match to TRBD1 (6 bases). The CDR3 covers 13 residues. The germline V gene has CDR1 MDHEN and CDR2 SYDVKM. V was shortened by 4 bases and J by 7 bases, with 13 bases between the two germline ends.

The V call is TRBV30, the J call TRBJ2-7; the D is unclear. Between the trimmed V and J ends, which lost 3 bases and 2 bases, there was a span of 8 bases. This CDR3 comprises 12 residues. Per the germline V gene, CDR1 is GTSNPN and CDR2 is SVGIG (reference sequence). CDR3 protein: CAWSPLTYEQYF. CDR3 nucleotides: TGTGCCTGGAGCCCCTTAACCTACGAGCAGTACTTC.

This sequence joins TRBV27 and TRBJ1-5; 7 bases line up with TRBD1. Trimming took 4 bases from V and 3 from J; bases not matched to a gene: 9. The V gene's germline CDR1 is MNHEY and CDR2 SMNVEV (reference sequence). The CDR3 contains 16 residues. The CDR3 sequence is CASSSLRDSYNQPQHF. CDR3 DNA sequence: TGTGCCAGCAGTTCCCTTAGGGACAGCTACAATCAGCCCCAGCATTTT.

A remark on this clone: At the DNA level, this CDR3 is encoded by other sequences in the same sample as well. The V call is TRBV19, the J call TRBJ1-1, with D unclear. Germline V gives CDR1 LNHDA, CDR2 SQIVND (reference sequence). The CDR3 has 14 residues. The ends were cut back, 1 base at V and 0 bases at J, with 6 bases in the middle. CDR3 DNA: TGTGCCAGTAGTATAGGTACCTTGAACACTGAAGCTTTCTTT. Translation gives CASSIGTLNTEAFF. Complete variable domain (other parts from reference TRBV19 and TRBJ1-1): DGGITQSPKYLFRKEGQNVTLSCEQNLNHDAMYWYRQDPGQGLRLIYYSQIVNDFQKGDIAEGYSVSREKKESFPLTVTSAQKNPTAFYLCASSIGTLNTEAFFGQGTRLTVV.

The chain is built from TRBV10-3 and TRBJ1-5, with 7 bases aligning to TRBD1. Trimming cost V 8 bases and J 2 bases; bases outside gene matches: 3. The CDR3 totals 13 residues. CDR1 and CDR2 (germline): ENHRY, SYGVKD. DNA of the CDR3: TGTGCCATCTCTGACAGGGGCAATCAGCCCCAGCATTTT. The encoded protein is CAISDRGNQPQHF.

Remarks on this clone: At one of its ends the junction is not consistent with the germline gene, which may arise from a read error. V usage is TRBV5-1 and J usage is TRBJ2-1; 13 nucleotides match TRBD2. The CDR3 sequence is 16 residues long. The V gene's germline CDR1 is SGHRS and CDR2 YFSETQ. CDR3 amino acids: CASSFRTSGSFDEQFF. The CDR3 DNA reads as TGCGCTAGCAGCTTTAGGACTAGCGGGAGTTTTGATGAGCAGTTCTTC.

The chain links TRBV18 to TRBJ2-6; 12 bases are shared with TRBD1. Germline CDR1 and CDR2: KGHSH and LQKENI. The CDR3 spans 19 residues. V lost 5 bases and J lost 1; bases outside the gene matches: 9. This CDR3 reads CASSTIRDRGLSGANVLTF. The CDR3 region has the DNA TGTGCCAGCTCAACGATCCGGGACAGGGGGCTGTCTGGGGCCAACGTCCTGACTTTC. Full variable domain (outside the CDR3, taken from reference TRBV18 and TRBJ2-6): NAGVMQNPRHLVRRRGQEARLRCSPMKGHSHVYWYRQLPEEGLKFMVYLQKENIIDESGMPKERFSAEFPKEGPSILRIQQVVRGDSAAYFCASSTIRDRGLSGANVLTFGAGSRLTVL.

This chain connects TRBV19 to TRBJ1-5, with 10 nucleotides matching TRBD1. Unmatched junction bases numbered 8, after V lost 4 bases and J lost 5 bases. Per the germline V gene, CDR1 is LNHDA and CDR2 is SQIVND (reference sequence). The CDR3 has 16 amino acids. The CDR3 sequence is CASSTTDRGKDQPQHF. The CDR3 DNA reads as TGTGCCAGTAGTACAACGGACAGGGGGAAAGATCAGCCCCAGCATTTT. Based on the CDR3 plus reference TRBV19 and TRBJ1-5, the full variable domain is DGGITQSPKYLFRKEGQNVTLSCEQNLNHDAMYWYRQDPGQGLRLIYYSQIVNDFQKGDIAEGYSVSREKKESFPLTVTSAQKNPTAFYLCASSTTDRGKDQPQHFGDGTRLSIL.

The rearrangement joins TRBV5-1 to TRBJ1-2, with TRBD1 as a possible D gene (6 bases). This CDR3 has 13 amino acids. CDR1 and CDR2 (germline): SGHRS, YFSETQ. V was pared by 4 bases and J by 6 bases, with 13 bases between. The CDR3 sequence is CASSPRGLDGYTF. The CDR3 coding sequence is TGCGCCAGCAGCCCCAGGGGACTCGATGGCTACACCTTC.

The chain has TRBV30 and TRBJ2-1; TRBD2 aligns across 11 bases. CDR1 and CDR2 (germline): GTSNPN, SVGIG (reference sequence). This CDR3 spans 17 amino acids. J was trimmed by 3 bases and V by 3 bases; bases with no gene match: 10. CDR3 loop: CAWRRRPSGRIYNEQFF. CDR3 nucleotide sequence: TGTGCCTGGAGGCGGCGGCCTAGCGGGAGGATCTACAATGAGCAGTTCTTC.

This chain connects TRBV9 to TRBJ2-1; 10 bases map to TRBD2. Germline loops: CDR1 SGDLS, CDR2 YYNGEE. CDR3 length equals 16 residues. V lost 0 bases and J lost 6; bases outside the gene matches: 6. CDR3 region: CASSVDVAGGGNEQFF. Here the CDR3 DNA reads TGTGCCAGCAGCGTAGACGTAGCGGGAGGAGGCAATGAGCAGTTCTTC.

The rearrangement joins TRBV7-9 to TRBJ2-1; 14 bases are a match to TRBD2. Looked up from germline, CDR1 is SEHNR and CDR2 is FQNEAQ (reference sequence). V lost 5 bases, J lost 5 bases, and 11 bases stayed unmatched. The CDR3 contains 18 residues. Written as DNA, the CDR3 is TGTGCCAGCAGCGGCCGACTAGCGGGAGGGCCAATGGACAATGAGCAGTTCTTC. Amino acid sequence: CASSGRLAGGPMDNEQFF.

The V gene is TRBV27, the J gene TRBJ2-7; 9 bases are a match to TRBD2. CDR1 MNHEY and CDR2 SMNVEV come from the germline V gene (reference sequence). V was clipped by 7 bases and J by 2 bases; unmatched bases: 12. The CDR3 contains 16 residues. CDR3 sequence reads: CASTTYGASGTYEQYF. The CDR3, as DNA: TGTGCCAGCACTACCTACGGGGCTAGCGGGACCTACGAGCAGTACTTC.

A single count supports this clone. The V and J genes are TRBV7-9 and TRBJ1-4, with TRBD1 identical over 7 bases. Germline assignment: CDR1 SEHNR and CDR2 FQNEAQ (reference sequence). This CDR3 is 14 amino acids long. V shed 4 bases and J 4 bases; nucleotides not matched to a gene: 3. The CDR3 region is CASSWNRGNEKLFF. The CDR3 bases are TGTGCCAGCAGCTGGAACAGGGGTAATGAAAAACTGTTTTTT.